This entry describes one T cell receptor (beta chain). J was trimmed by 5 bases and V by 5 bases; bases with no gene match: 7. CDR3 size: 16 residues. The germline V gene encodes CDR1 MDHEN and CDR2 SYDVKM. The data derive from a study of blood T cell repertoires in COVID-19. Study-level information: Sites across the United States, Italy and Spain contributed samples from acute and convalescent COVID-19. In each case, the material was cDNA or gDNA derived from T cells, B-cell-depleted T cells, or PBMCs.

Per the authors' pipeline: Reference gene primer amplification in the assay estimated nucleated cell counts. Generated by immunoSEQ multiplex PCR, the TCRdb table keeps only in-frame clones and is missing some. V and J calls and clone size come straight from that table; D and trimming were deduced from the DNA. The repertoire consists of around 45,000 clones, with 83% occurring once and the leading ten covering approximately 8.4%. The origin of this receptor is a man of 80 years or more in a cohort sampled during active COVID-19. This chain links TRBV28 with TRBJ2-2; 11 bases fit TRBD1. Sequencing input: peripheral blood. CDR3 amino acids: CASSPPGQGGTGELFF. CDR3 in DNA: TGTGCCAGCAGTCCCCCGGGACAGGGGGGGACCGGGGAGCTGTTTTTT. Drawing the rest from reference TRBV28 and TRBJ2-2, the complete variable domain is DVKVTQSSRYLVKRTGEKVFLECVQDMDHENMFWYRQDPGLGLRLIYFSYDVKMKEKGDIPEGYSVSREKKERFSLILESASTNQTSMYLCASSPPGQGGTGELFFGEGSRLTVL.